This T cell receptor beta chain originates from a study of blood T cell repertoires in COVID-19. About the research overall: Samples of COVID-19 (acute and convalescent) were obtained from the United States, Italy and Spain.

Seattle enrolled patients during active infection and tracked them longitudinally. Methods used by the authors: Estimation of nucleated cell counts relied on the amplification of reference gene primers. Data came from immunoSEQ multiplex PCR; TCRdb stores just in-frame clones and leaves some out. V and J calls and clone size are copied from that table; D and trimming were computed from the DNA. Among approximately 300,000 clones listed, about 85% were seen once. This CDR3 has 13 amino acids. The V gene's germline CDR1 is LNHNV and CDR2 YYDKDF (reference sequence). The V and J ends lost 1 base and 5 bases respectively, with 8 bases between them.

This clonotype was obtained from a human donor with COVID-19, enrolled during active disease. The donor label of this sample is uncertain. The sequenced sample consisted of peripheral blood. The chain joins TRBV15 to TRBJ1-1; no reliable D call. CDR3 protein: CATSRGRETEAFF. The DNA of the CDR3 is TGTGCCACCAGCAGAGGACGGGAGACTGAAGCTTTCTTT.